This passage covers 11 T cell receptor beta chains from one sample sequenced in a study of cytomegalovirus exposure and HLA in healthy donors. Use of 60 Vbeta and 13 Jbeta primers characterized the PCR. Sequenced by immunoSEQ multiplex PCR; TCRdb stores in-frame clones only, minus some. The sample lists 200,000 or so clones; 85% to 90% were seen once. The sequenced sample consisted of PBMCs. Receptors were obtained from a human donor in good health.

The chain has TRBV7-3 and TRBJ1-1; 9 bases match TRBD1. Looked up from germline, CDR1 is SGHTA and CDR2 is FQGTGA. Losses at the gene ends were 4 bases for V and 2 bases for J; bases not matched to a gene: 17. This CDR3 has 19 residues. The CDR3 nucleotides read TGTGCCAGCAGCTCCAGGACGCCGGGACAGGGAACTAAAAACACTGAAGCTTTCTTT. Its translation is CASSSRTPGQGTKNTEAFF.

There are a few counts of this clone. The chain carries TRBV6-5 and TRBJ2-7; TRBD1 is a possible D gene (7 bases). From germline, CDR1 is MNHEY and CDR2 SVGAGI. The CDR3 runs to 15 residues. V lost 7 bases and J 3 bases, leaving 19 bases between the germline ends. The CDR3 DNA reads as TGTGCCAGCACCACGGAGGGGGCAGGCCACTACGAGCAGTACTTC. It encodes CASTTEGAGHYEQYF.

This chain links TRBV12-2 with TRBJ2-7; the D call TRBD2 from the table was never checked on the DNA. TRBV12-2 is flagged as a pseudogene. The CDR3 covers 14 residues. CDR3 DNA: TGTGCAAGTCGCTTAGATTCCGGGGTTTCGGAGCAGTACTTC. It encodes CASRLDSGVSEQYF.

This clone appeared a single time. The chain recombines TRBV7-9 with TRBJ2-7; 8 nucleotides align to TRBD2. The germline V gene has CDR1 SEHNR and CDR2 FQNEAQ (reference sequence). The junction had 8 bases not matched to a gene; V was cut back by 4 bases and J by 3 bases. There are 15 residues in the CDR3. The CDR3 DNA reads as TGTGCCAGCAGCTCTAAAGGGACTAGTGTCTACGAGCAGTACTTC. It is translated as CASSSKGTSVYEQYF.

V is TRBV29-1 and J is TRBJ2-1; no clear D. CDR3 length equals 13 residues. V lost 4 bases, J lost 5 bases, and 12 bases lay in between. CDR1 and CDR2 (germline): SQVTM, ANQGSEA. For the CDR3, the DNA is TGCAGCGTTGTTTCAGCGCAAGACAATGAGCAGTTCTTC. It encodes CSVVSAQDNEQFF.

V usage is TRBV7-2 and J usage is TRBJ2-2; weak D call: TRBD1 (6 bases). The germline V and J ends were trimmed by 6 bases and 3 bases, with 17 bases remaining between them. In germline, CDR1 is SGHTA, CDR2 FQGNSA. The CDR3 sequence is 16 residues long. CDR3 DNA: TGTGCCAGCAGATTCCTAATAACAGGGTACACCGGGGAGCTGTTTTTT. Translated, it gives CASRFLITGYTGELFF.

The rearrangement joins TRBV7-9 to TRBJ1-1; 10 bases line up with TRBD1. The CDR3 is 14 amino acids. Germline CDR1 and CDR2: SEHNR and FQNEAQ (reference sequence). V shed 11 bases and J 0 bases; nucleotides not matched to a gene: 6. CDR3 loop: CASGTGVLNTEAFF. In DNA form, the CDR3 reads TGTGCCTCCGGGACAGGGGTCTTGAACACTGAAGCTTTCTTT.

The chain carries TRBV27 and TRBJ2-1; no reliable D call. Germline CDR1 is MNHEY and CDR2 is SMNVEV (reference sequence). The germline V and J ends were trimmed by 9 bases and 1 base, with 7 bases remaining between them. The CDR3 is 12 residues long. The DNA for the CDR3 is TGTGCCAGTAGCACTTCCTACAATGAGCAGTTCTTC. This sequence encodes CASSTSYNEQFF.

The chain recombines TRBV6-4 with TRBJ2-6; D uncertain. In germline, CDR1 is MRHNA, CDR2 SNTAGT. V was shortened by 3 bases and J by 0 bases, with 6 bases between the two germline ends. This CDR3 is built from 15 residues. The CDR3 DNA sequence: TGTGCCAGCAGTGAGGAGAGCTCTGGGGCCAACGTCCTGACTTTC. The encoded protein is CASSEESSGANVLTF.

CDR3 nucleotides: TGCGCCAGCAGCCACCTAGCGGGAGGGCCGGTTCAGTACTTC. Translation gives CASSHLAGGPVQYF. This chain links TRBV4-1 with TRBJ2-7, with 12 bases that match TRBD2. V shed 3 bases and J 10 bases; nucleotides not matched to a gene: 7. This CDR3 has 14 amino acids. Germline-derived CDR1 and CDR2 are MGHRA and YSYEKL.

The chain links TRBV13 to TRBJ2-3; the match to TRBD2 covers 9 bases. After removal of 5 bases from V and 4 bases from J, the junction contained 10 bases not matched to a gene. This CDR3 has 16 amino acids. Germline V CDR1 and CDR2: PRHDT, FYEKMQ (reference sequence). The CDR3 bases are TGTGCCAGCAGCCCCAATAGCGGGAGAGGGCCAGATACGCAGTATTTT. Its protein is CASSPNSGRGPDTQYF.